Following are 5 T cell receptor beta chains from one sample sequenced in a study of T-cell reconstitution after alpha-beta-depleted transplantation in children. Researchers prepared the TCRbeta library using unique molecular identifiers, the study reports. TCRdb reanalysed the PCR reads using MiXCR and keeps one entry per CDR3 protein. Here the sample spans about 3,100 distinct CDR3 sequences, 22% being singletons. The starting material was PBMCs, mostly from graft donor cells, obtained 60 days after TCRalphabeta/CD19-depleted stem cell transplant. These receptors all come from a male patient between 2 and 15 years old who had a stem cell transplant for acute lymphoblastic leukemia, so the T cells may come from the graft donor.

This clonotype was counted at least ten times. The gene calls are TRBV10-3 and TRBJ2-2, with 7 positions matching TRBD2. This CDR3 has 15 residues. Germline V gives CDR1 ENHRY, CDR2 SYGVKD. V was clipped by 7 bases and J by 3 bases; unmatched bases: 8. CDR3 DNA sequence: TGTGCCATCACTGGGAGGGGACCTCACACCGGGGAGCTGTTTTTT. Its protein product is CAITGRGPHTGELFF.

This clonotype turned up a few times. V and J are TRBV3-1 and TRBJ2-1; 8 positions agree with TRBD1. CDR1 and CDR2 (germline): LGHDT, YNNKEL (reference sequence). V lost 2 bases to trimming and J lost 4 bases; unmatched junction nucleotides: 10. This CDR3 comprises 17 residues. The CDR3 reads CASSQQMGTGIYNEQFF. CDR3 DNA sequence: TGTGCCAGCAGCCAACAAATGGGGACAGGAATTTACAATGAGCAGTTCTTC.

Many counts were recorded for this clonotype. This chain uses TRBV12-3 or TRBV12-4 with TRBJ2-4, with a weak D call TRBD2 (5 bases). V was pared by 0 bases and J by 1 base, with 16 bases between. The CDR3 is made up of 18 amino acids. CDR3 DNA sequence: TGTGCCAGCAGTTTAGCGCTAACCGGGGTGCGGGCCAAAAACATTCAGTACTTC. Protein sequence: CASSLALTGVRAKNIQYF.

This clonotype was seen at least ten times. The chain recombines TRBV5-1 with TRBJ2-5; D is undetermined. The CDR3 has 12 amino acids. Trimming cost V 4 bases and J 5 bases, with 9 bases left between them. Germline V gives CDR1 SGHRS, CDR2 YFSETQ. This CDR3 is CASSMDGETQYF. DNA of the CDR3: TGCGCCAGCAGCATGGATGGGGAGACCCAGTACTTC.

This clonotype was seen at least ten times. CDR3 sequence reads: CASSQVNPPLAGGPDTQYF. As DNA, the CDR3 is TGTGCCAGCAGCCAAGTAAATCCCCCACTAGCGGGAGGGCCGGATACGCAGTATTTT. The rearrangement links TRBV3-1 to TRBJ2-3, with 13 bases that match TRBD2. CDR3 size: 19 residues. Germline CDR1 is LGHDT and CDR2 is YNNKEL (reference sequence). The trim removed 1 base at V and 6 bases at J, leaving 13 bases unmatched.